This TCR beta chain was recovered during a study of Ad26.COV2.S vaccination and SARS-CoV-2 variants. This CDR3 comprises 15 residues. Germline trimming cut 2 bases from V and 2 bases from J; bases unmatched to any gene: 4. Germline V gene sequence: CDR1 LNHDA, CDR2 SQIVND (reference sequence). Produced via immunoSEQ multiplex PCR; TCRdb's table is partial and in-frame only. The sample contains about 420,000 clones, roughly 88% of which appear only once. Documented treatment: 15 to 20 received Ad26.COV2.S at low or high dose, single or two shots; 5 received placebo; per-sample allocation not given. On day 63 after the first injection, vaccine and placebo recipients gave samples.

The chain employs TRBV19 and TRBJ2-7; 9 bases align to TRBD2. The sequence was obtained from a person aged 18-65 years who received the Ad26.COV2.S COVID-19 vaccine or a placebo. Sequences were derived from peripheral blood, sampled in a trial of Ad26.COV2.S vaccine versus placebo. The CDR3 DNA sequence: TGTGCCAGTAGTATAACTGGCGGGGGGGCCTACGAGCAGTACTTC. This sequence encodes CASSITGGGAYEQYF.